This T cell receptor (beta chain) was profiled in a study of cytomegalovirus exposure and HLA in healthy donors. About this clone: Its antigen remains unidentified.

General study points: Certain indistinguishable V segments, among them TRBV6-2 and TRBV6-3, were excluded.

The CDR3 spans 13 residues. Trimming cost V 10 bases and J 0 bases; bases outside gene matches: 6. From germline, CDR1 is SGHNT and CDR2 YYREEE (reference sequence). The PCR made use of 60 Vbeta and 13 Jbeta primers. Sequencing used immunoSEQ multiplex PCR; TCRdb keeps in-frame clones, though not all of them. In the table there are some 140,000 clones, roughly 80% of which are singletons. This chain uses TRBV5-4 with TRBJ1-1, with TRBD1 matching over 7 bases. The clonotype comes from a man aged 50 to 60 in good health and CMV-seronegative. Sequenced: PBMCs. The CDR3 sequence: CAGNRGLNTEAFF. For the CDR3, the DNA is TGTGCCGGAAACAGGGGATTGAACACTGAAGCTTTCTTT.